Shown below are 5 T cell receptor beta chains from a single sample sequenced in a study of T cell responses to AZD1222 COVID-19 vaccine. Assay used: immunoSEQ multiplex PCR; TCRdb lists only in-frame clones, some missing. The sample includes 70,000 to 95,000 clones, 70% to 90% seen only once; the top ten take around 20%. The sample was peripheral blood, taken on day 0 of AZD1222 vaccination. Source of these receptors: an adult in good health.

This clone qualifies as medium-sized. The chain couples TRBV6-4 to TRBJ2-1; D might be TRBD2 (7 bases). Germline-derived CDR1 and CDR2 are MRHNA and SNTAGT. Trimming took off 3 bases at V and 2 bases at J, with 11 bases between the two ends. The CDR3 consists of 15 residues. CDR3 bases: TGTGCCAGCAGTGAGGGCGGGGGCACCTACAATGAGCAGTTCTTC. As protein: CASSEGGGTYNEQFF.

The chain employs TRBV4-1 and TRBJ1-5; D ambiguous. Per germline, CDR1 MGHRA and CDR2 YSYEKL. The CDR3 has 15 residues. V lost 2 bases and J 0 bases, leaving 8 bases between the germline ends. CDR3: CASSQHDDSNQPQHF. CDR3 bases: TGCGCCAGCAGCCAACATGACGATAGCAATCAGCCCCAGCATTTT.

The chain uses TRBV14 and TRBJ1-1; possible D gene TRBD1, 5 bases. Germline V CDR1 and CDR2: SGHDN, FVKESK. V lost 4 bases, J lost 8 bases, and 14 bases lay in between. The length of the CDR3 is 13 residues. The CDR3 sequence is CASSLPGPTEAFF. CDR3 DNA: TGTGCCAGCAGCCTCCCGGGGCCCACAGAAGCTTTCTTT.

The chain employs TRBV5-6 and TRBJ1-6, with a tentative D call TRBD1 (6 bases). Per the germline V gene, CDR1 is SGHDT and CDR2 is YYEEEE. The CDR3 is made up of 13 amino acids. With 4 bases removed from V and 7 bases from J, the gap between germline ends came to 9 bases. The CDR3 DNA follows: TGTGCCAGCAGCAGTACAGGGAATTCACCCCTCCACTTT. Translation gives CASSSTGNSPLHF.

This clone was recorded only once. This rearrangement joins TRBV10-3 to TRBJ1-1; 8 bases align to TRBD1. Germline trimming cut 7 bases from V and 3 bases from J; bases unmatched to any gene: 10. This CDR3 is built from 15 residues. The germline V gene has CDR1 ENHRY and CDR2 SYGVKD. CDR3: CAITPSGGKHTEAFF. CDR3 in DNA: TGTGCCATCACTCCCTCAGGGGGCAAGCACACTGAAGCTTTCTTT.